This T cell receptor (beta chain) comes out of a study of blood T cell repertoires in COVID-19. Background on the study: T cells, B-cell-depleted T cells, or PBMCs supplied cDNA or gDNA.

TCRdb's copy holds only in-frame clones and misses some; the assay was immunoSEQ multiplex PCR. The sample records 280,000 or so clones, 70% to 90% being singletons. Those enrolled, adults aged roughly 18 to 89 years, came from 24 US areas. Which cohort a participant joined came from the clinical history participants gave. The CDR3 loop spans 16 amino acids. Germline V CDR1 and CDR2: KGHSH, LQKENI. Trimming left V 5 bases short and J 1 base short, with 17 bases between. The specimen was PBMCs or T cells enriched from blood (not recorded which). This receptor was obtained from a man between 25 and 39 years old who had recovered from COVID-19. The rearrangement joins TRBV18 to TRBJ1-1; TRBD1 might be the D (5 bases). CDR3 in amino acids: CASSDSLTTGNTEAFF. CDR3 sequence (DNA): TGTGCCAGCTCAGACAGTTTGACCACCGGGAACACTGAAGCTTTCTTT.